The 5 T cell receptor beta chains given below trace back to one sample, sequenced in a study of T cell responses to AZD1222 COVID-19 vaccine. TCRdb's table, derived via immunoSEQ multiplex PCR, lists solely in-frame clones and lacks some. The data show about 150,000 clones, roughly nine tenths seen once. The sequenced sample was peripheral blood, obtained 28 days after the second AZD1222 dose. Source of these receptors: an adult who received the AZD1222 COVID-19 vaccine.

The gene calls are TRBV19 and TRBJ1-3, with 8 nucleotides matching TRBD1. The germline V gene encodes CDR1 LNHDA and CDR2 SQIVND (reference sequence). V lost 10 bases and J lost 1; bases outside the gene matches: 3. The CDR3 runs to 13 residues. Here the CDR3 DNA reads TGTGCCACCCGGACAGGGTCTGGAAACACCATATATTTT. Its translation: CATRTGSGNTIYF.

The V and J genes are TRBV30 and TRBJ1-1; D unresolved. Germline V CDR1 and CDR2: GTSNPN, SVGIG (reference sequence). V dropped 4 bases and J dropped 1 base, with 10 bases sitting between them. The length of the CDR3 is 13 residues. The CDR3 region is CAWNDFTNTEAFF. CDR3 DNA sequence: TGTGCCTGGAATGATTTCACGAACACTGAAGCTTTCTTT.

V usage is TRBV5-1 and J usage is TRBJ2-1; D perhaps matches TRBD2 (5 bases). The germline V gene encodes CDR1 SGHRS and CDR2 YFSETQ. This CDR3 spans 15 amino acids. The germline V and J ends were trimmed by 0 bases and 1 base, with 8 bases remaining between them. In DNA form, the CDR3 reads TGCGCCAGCAGCTTGGAAAGGACTTCCTACAATGAGCAGTTCTTC. Translated, it gives CASSLERTSYNEQFF.

This sequence joins TRBV9 and TRBJ2-3; 7 nucleotides line up with TRBD2. With 3 bases clipped from V and 0 bases from J, the junction kept 7 bases outside the gene matches. In germline, CDR1 is SGDLS, CDR2 YYNGEE. This CDR3 comprises 16 residues. The chain's CDR3 is CASSGKTSLSTDTQYF. The CDR3 DNA follows: TGTGCCAGCAGCGGAAAGACTAGCCTTAGCACAGATACGCAGTATTTT.

This clone was observed once. The chain joins TRBV19 to TRBJ1-3; D ambiguous. V lost 3 bases, J lost 0 bases, and 9 bases lay in between. Germline CDR1 LNHDA, CDR2 SQIVND (reference sequence). CDR3 length: 15 residues. The CDR3 bases are TGTGCCAGTAGTATTCGACGGCTCTCTGGAAACACCATATATTTT. It specifies CASSIRRLSGNTIYF.